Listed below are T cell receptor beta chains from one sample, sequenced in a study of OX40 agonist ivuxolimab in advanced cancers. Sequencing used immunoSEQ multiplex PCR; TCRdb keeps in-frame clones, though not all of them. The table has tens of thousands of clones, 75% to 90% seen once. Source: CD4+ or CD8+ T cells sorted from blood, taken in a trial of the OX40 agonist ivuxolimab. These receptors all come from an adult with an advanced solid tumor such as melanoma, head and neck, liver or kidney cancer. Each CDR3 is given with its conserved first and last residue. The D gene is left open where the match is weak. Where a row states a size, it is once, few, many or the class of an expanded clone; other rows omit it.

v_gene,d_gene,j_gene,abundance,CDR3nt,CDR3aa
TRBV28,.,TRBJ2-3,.,TGTGCCAGCAGTCTGGACAGTCGAGATACGCAGTATTTT,CASSLDSRDTQYF
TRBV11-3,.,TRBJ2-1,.,TGTGCCAGCAGCTTAGTTCTGCGGGGATACAATGAGCAGTTCTTC,CASSLVLRGYNEQFF
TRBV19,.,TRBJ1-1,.,TGTGCCAGTAAATTGGGGGTAGACGCTTTCTTT,CASKLGVDAFF
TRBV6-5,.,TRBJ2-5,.,TGTGCCAGCAGCCCCTTACAGGGCCAAGAGACCCAGTACTTC,CASSPLQGQETQYF
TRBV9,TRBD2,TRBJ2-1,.,TGTGCCAGCAGCCTACACCGGGGGGAAGGGGCCCAAAATGAGCAGTTCTTC,CASSLHRGEGAQNEQFF
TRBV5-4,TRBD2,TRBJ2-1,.,TGTGCCAGCAGCCTGGGACTAGCTCTGGGTGGGGATGAGCAGTTCTTC,CASSLGLALGGDEQFF
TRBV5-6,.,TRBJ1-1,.,TGTGCCAGCAGCTTTGGGACAACCTTGAACACTGAAGCTTTCTTT,CASSFGTTLNTEAFF
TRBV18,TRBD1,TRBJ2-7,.,TGTGCCAGCTCACCACCTGTCGGACAGGTCTACGAGCAGTACTTC,CASSPPVGQVYEQYF
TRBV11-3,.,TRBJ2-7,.,TGTGCCAGCAGTTACCAAAAGGCCTTCGGTCGGTACTTC,CASSYQKAFGRYF
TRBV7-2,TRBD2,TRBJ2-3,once,TGTGCCAGCAGCTTAGAGGGCGGGAGTACAGATACGCAGTATTTT,CASSLEGGSTDTQYF
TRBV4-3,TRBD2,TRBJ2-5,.,TGCGCCAGCAGCCAAGAGCGGGAGGGCCTAGAGACCCAGTACTTC,CASSQEREGLETQYF
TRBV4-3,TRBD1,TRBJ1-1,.,TGCGCCAGCAGCCAAAGAGGGGGCGCGGGTGAAGCTTTCTTT,CASSQRGGAGEAFF
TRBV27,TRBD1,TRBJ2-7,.,TGTGCCAGCAGTTTAAAGGTTGGGACAGCCCCAGTCGCCTACGAGCAGTACTTC,CASSLKVGTAPVAYEQYF
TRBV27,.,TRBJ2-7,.,TGTGCCAGCAGTTTATCGACGGTCCACGAGCAGTACTTC,CASSLSTVHEQYF
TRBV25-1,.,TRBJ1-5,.,TGTGCCAGTCCTGACAGGTTACTCAATCAGCCCCAGCATTTT,CASPDRLLNQPQHF
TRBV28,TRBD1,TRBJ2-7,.,TGTGCCAGCAGTCAGAACAGGGGGCCTTACGAGCAGTACTTC,CASSQNRGPYEQYF
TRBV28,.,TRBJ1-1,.,TGTGCCAGCAGTTTCGGTGAAGGCCCGGGCACTGAAGCTTTCTTT,CASSFGEGPGTEAFF
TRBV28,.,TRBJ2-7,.,TGTGCCAGCAGTTCAACAGGTACCAACTCCTACGAGCAGTACTTC,CASSSTGTNSYEQYF
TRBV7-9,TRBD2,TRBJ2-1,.,TGTGCCAGCAGCTTAACTAGCGGGGACCCGGGCAATGAGCAGTTCTTC,CASSLTSGDPGNEQFF
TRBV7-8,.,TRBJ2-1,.,TGTGCCAGCAGCGAGGACGGTTCAAACCGTGAGCAGTTCTTC,CASSEDGSNREQFF
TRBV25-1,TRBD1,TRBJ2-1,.,TGTGCCACCGGGACAGGGGCTAGCGAGCAGTTCTTC,CATGTGASEQFF
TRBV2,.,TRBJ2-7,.,TGTGCCAGCAGCACGCAGGGCGGCGAGCAGTACTTC,CASSTQGGEQYF
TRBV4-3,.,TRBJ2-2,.,TGCGCCAGCAGCCAAGATCGAGCCGTCCCCGGGGAGCTGTTTTTT,CASSQDRAVPGELFF
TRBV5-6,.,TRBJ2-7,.,TGTGCCAGCAGCGTCGGACAGAGAGTCTACGAGCAGTACTTC,CASSVGQRVYEQYF
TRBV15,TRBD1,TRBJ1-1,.,TGTGCCACCAGCGCGACAGGGGAGGACACTGAAGCTTTCTTT,CATSATGEDTEAFF
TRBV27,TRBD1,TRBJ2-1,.,TGTGCCAGCAGTCCGTCACAGGGGCTCTCCTACAATGAGCAGTTCTTC,CASSPSQGLSYNEQFF
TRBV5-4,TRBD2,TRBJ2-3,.,TGTGCCAGCAGCTTTTGGCGGGAGAGTGATACGCAGTATTTT,CASSFWRESDTQYF
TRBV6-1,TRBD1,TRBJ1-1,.,TGTGCCAGCAGTGAAGACTGGACAGGGAACACTGAAGCTTTCTTT,CASSEDWTGNTEAFF
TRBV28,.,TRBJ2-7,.,TGTGCCAGCAGTTTCGACTCCTACGAGCAGTACTTC,CASSFDSYEQYF
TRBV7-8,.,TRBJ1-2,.,TGTGCCAGCAGCCCGCGGGACATCCTAAACTATGGCTACACCTTC,CASSPRDILNYGYTF
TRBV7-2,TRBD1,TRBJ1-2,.,TGTGCCAGCACACAAGGGACAGGGTACTATGGCTACACCTTC,CASTQGTGYYGYTF
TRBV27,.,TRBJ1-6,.,TGTGCCAGCAGTAGTGGGGGGCTAGGTTCACCCCTCCACTTT,CASSSGGLGSPLHF
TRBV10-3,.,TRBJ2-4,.,TGTGCCATCAACCTCAAAGGAGGACAGGGTCGGGAGGTTCAGTACTTC,CAINLKGGQGREVQYF
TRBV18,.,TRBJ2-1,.,TGTGCCAGCTCACCCCGGGACGGGGGTTACAATGAGCAGTTCTTC,CASSPRDGGYNEQFF
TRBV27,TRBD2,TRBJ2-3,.,TGTGCCAGCAGTTTATCCCCCTGGACTAGCGGGGGTACTAGCACAGATACGCAGTATTTT,CASSLSPWTSGGTSTDTQYF
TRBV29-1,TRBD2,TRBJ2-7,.,TGCAGCGTGGTAAGGACTAGCGGGAGCTACGAGCAGTACTTC,CSVVRTSGSYEQYF
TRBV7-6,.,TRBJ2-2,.,TGTGCCAGCAGCCCCAAAGCCCGGACCGGGGAGCTGTTTTTT,CASSPKARTGELFF
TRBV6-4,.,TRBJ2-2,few,TGTGCCAGCAGTGAGATGAGTTCCGGGGAGCTGTTTTTT,CASSEMSSGELFF
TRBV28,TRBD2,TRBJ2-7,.,TGTGCCAGCAGACTTTCTAGCGGCACCTACGAGCAGTACTTC,CASRLSSGTYEQYF
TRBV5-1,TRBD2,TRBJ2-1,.,TGCGCCAGCAGCTGGACTAGCGGCAATGAGCAGTTCTTC,CASSWTSGNEQFF
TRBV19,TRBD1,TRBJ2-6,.,TGTGCCAGTAGTATAGGTTTGGGGGACAGGGTCAAAGGCGGGGCCAACGTCCTGACTTTC,CASSIGLGDRVKGGANVLTF
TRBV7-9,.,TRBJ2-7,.,TGTGCCAGCTCCCCAAATTTAGCGGAGTCCTACGAGCAGTACTTC,CASSPNLAESYEQYF
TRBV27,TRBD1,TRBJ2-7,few,TGTGCCAGCAGTTGGGACAGGGGCTACGAGCAGTACTTC,CASSWDRGYEQYF
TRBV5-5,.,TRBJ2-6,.,TGTGCCAGCAGCTTGGCCCCTGACAGGTCTGGGGCCAACGTCCTGACTTTC,CASSLAPDRSGANVLTF
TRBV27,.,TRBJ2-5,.,TGTGCCAGCAGCGGACAAGAGACCCAGTACTTC,CASSGQETQYF
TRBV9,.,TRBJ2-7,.,TGTGCCAGCAGCGAGGGAGGACAGAGCTACGAGCAGTACTTC,CASSEGGQSYEQYF
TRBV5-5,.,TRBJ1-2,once,TGTGCCAGCAGCTTGGTTCAGAGCTATGGCTACACCTTC,CASSLVQSYGYTF
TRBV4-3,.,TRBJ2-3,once,TGCGCCAGCAGCCAAGCGGGGGGCCCGGAGGGATGGCACACAGATACGCAGTATTTT,CASSQAGGPEGWHTDTQYF
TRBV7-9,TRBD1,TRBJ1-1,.,TGTGCCAGCGTTCACCAGGACAGGGCCGACACTGAAGCTTTCTTT,CASVHQDRADTEAFF
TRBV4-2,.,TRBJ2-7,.,TGTGCCAGCAGCCAAGAAGGGACTCCCTCCTACGAGCAGTACTTC,CASSQEGTPSYEQYF
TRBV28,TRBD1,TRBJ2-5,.,TGTGCCAGTTCGGGACAGCTTCAAGAGACCCAGTACTTC,CASSGQLQETQYF
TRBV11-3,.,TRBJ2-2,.,TGTGCCAGCAGCTACCGGAACGCCGGGGAGCTGTTTTTT,CASSYRNAGELFF
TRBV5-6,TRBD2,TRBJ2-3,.,TGTGCCAGCAGCTTTAATCCTAGCGGGAGAGGGGCAGATACGCAGTATTTT,CASSFNPSGRGADTQYF